The rows below give T cell receptor beta chains drawn from one sample of a study of control samples from healthy donors and cancer patients. Only in-frame clones appear in the TCRdb table, and some are missing; sequencing was by immunoSEQ multiplex PCR. This sample has over 80,000 clones, with approximately 80% found just once. The sample comprised blood. The source of these receptors is a man younger than 45 in good health. CDR3s include the opening cysteine and the closing phenylalanine or tryptophan.

>TRBV11-2
CASSLAAGVRAPLHF
>TRBV6-5
CASSYPGSRSPLHF
>TRBV7-9
CASSLTRGLYYGYTF
>TRBV28
CASSLSQFNEQFF
>TRBV29-1
CSVEVPGTGEGEQYF
>TRBV19
CASSIVGGASGYTF
>TRBV12-5
CASGISTGFSTDTQYF
>TRBV6-6
CASSTQTGGSNQPQHF
>TRBV9
CASSVGHRGGYNEQFF
>TRBV30
CAWSTLSGGYQETQYF
>TRBV7-9
CASSFGGRQETQYF
>TRBV25-1
CASSELVRTGENGYTF
>TRBV6-5
CASRPDISPQPQHF
>TRBV6-5
CASPKNPFNTGELFF
>TRBV7-9
CASSSLPGTVSSYEQYF
>TRBV7-9
CASSLGNPGDNQPQHF
>TRBV6-1
CASSEGSVGKLFF
>TRBV4-2
CASSQAATGLGYEQYF
>TRBV4-1
CASSQTGQGARAREAFF
>TRBV9
CASSPRPLPNKLFF
>TRBV29-1
CSVEDQKSYNEQFF
>TRBV5-1
CASSFTPPGRNEQFF
>TRBV19
CASSQPGREAFF
>TRBV28
CASSLSDIEKLFF
>TRBV18
CASSPSRVNYEQYF
>TRBV2
CASSEERVQPQHF
>TRBV21-1
CASSNFKGSDTQYF
>TRBV7-6
CASSLATVGQRYF
>TRBV6-5
CASSYGQGMNTEAFF
>TRBV27
CASKRTSGQYGYTF
>TRBV5-4
CASSPGQGALDEQFF
>TRBV3-1/TRBV3-2
CASSLDPGQSSGNTIYF